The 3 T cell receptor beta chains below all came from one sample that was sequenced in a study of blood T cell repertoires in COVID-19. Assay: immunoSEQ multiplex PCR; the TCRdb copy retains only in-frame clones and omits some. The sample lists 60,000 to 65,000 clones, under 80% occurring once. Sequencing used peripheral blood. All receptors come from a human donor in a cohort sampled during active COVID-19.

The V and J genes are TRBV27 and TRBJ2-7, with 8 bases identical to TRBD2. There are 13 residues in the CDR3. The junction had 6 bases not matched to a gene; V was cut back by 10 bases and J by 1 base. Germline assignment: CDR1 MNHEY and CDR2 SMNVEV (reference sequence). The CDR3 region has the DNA TGTGCCACCGGGGGGGGGTTTTCCTACGAGCAGTACTTC. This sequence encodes CATGGGFSYEQYF.

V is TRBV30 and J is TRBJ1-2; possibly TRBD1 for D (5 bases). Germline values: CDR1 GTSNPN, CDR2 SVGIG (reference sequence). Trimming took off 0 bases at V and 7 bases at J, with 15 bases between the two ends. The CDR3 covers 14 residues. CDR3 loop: CAWSVLAGRGGYTF. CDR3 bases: TGTGCCTGGAGTGTACTAGCAGGGCGAGGTGGCTACACCTTC.

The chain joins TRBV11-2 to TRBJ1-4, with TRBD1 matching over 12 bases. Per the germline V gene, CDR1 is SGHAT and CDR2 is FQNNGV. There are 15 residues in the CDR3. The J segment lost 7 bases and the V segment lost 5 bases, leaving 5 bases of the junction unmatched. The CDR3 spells CASSTGQGAFEKLFF. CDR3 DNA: TGTGCCAGCAGCACGGGACAGGGGGCTTTTGAAAAACTGTTTTTT.